These T cell receptor beta chains were read from a single sample in a study of glioma-infiltrating T cells after dendritic cell vaccination. Method: immunoSEQ multiplex PCR; TCRdb's copy keeps in-frame clones and lacks some. The sample includes 65,000 or so clones, more than 75% of them seen just once. The material was blood, obtained after dendritic cell vaccination. The receptors stem from a human donor with glioblastoma. The CDR3 runs from the conserved cysteine through the conserved F or W. A D gene is named only where the DNA matches it firmly. Size is omitted from some rows. Given values are once, few, many or a class for expanded clones.

v_call	clone_size	d_call	j_call	cdr3_aa	cdr3_nt
TRBV11-3	.	TRBD1	TRBJ1-2	CASSLGTGHYGYTF	TGTGCCAGCAGCCTAGGGACAGGCCACTATGGCTACACCTTC
TRBV11-2	.	.	TRBJ2-1	CASSLSGGLDEQFF	TGTGCCAGCAGCTTATCCGGGGGGCTGGATGAGCAGTTCTTC
TRBV11-3	.	.	TRBJ2-1	CASSLVENNEQFF	TGTGCCAGCAGCTTAGTAGAAAACAATGAGCAGTTCTTC
TRBV30	.	TRBD1	TRBJ1-1	CAWTTTGTGAMNTEAFF	TGTGCCTGGACCACGACCGGGACAGGGGCAATGAACACTGAAGCTTTCTTT
TRBV5-1	.	.	TRBJ2-5	CASSFRESGETQYF	TGCGCCAGCAGCTTTCGGGAGTCCGGGGAGACCCAGTACTTC
TRBV30	.	.	TRBJ1-5	CAWSVGQSNQPQHF	TGTGCCTGGAGTGTTGGACAGAGCAATCAGCCCCAGCATTTT
TRBV10-3	.	.	TRBJ1-4	CAISPRQPGEEKLFF	TGTGCCATCAGCCCTAGACAGCCGGGAGAGGAAAAACTGTTTTTT
TRBV7-6	.	TRBD2	TRBJ2-5	CASSARLAGDQETQYF	TGTGCCAGCAGCGCCAGACTAGCGGGAGACCAAGAGACCCAGTACTTC
TRBV1	.	.	TRBJ2-1	CTSSQSLFRGSSYNEQFF	TGCACCAGCAGCCAATCACTTTTCCGCGGGAGCTCCTACAATGAGCAGTTCTTC
TRBV30	once	.	TRBJ2-5	CAWRAYQETQYF	TGTGCCTGGAGAGCGTACCAAGAGACCCAGTACTTC
TRBV6-6	.	.	TRBJ1-4	CASRPRGTNEKLFF	TGTGCCAGCAGACCAAGGGGGACTAATGAAAAACTGTTTTTT
TRBV6-4	.	TRBD1	TRBJ1-1	CASSSEGADTEAFF	TGTGCCAGCAGCTCCGAGGGGGCGGACACTGAAGCTTTCTTT
TRBV5-8	.	.	TRBJ2-7	CASSPFQWGAYEQYF	TGTGCCAGCAGCCCATTCCAGTGGGGAGCCTACGAGCAGTACTTC
TRBV30	.	.	TRBJ2-3	CAGAGQGRPDTQYF	TGTGCCGGGGCGGGGCAGGGTAGGCCAGATACGCAGTATTTT
TRBV18	.	.	TRBJ1-2	CASSPERAGGYTF	TGTGCCAGCTCACCCGAAAGGGCGGGTGGCTACACCTTC
TRBV9	.	TRBD1	TRBJ1-5	CASSTTGGEGQPQHF	TGTGCCAGCAGCACTACAGGGGGAGAGGGTCAGCCCCAGCATTTT
TRBV30	once	.	TRBJ1-2	CACPPPWTADYGYTF	TGTGCCTGCCCACCTCCGTGGACAGCGGACTATGGCTACACCTTC
TRBV4-3	.	.	TRBJ1-1	CASSPGRSEMNTEAFF	TGCGCCAGCAGCCCAGGCCGTTCGGAAATGAACACTGAAGCTTTCTTT
TRBV7-3	.	TRBD2	TRBJ2-2	CASSSQREGTGELFF	TGTGCCAGCAGCTCACAGCGGGAGGGCACCGGGGAGCTGTTTTTT
TRBV11-3	once	TRBD2	TRBJ2-5	CASSLAGLAEETQYF	TGTGCCAGCAGCTTAGCGGGACTAGCGGAAGAGACCCAGTACTTC
TRBV30	few	.	TRBJ1-6	CAWMSRGLTISPLHF	TGTGCCTGGATGAGCCGAGGACTGACTATTTCACCCCTCCACTTT
TRBV19	.	.	TRBJ1-2	CASSIENRNYGYTF	TGTGCCAGTAGTATAGAGAACAGAAACTATGGCTACACCTTC
TRBV29-1	once	.	TRBJ2-7	CSVRRETYEQYF	TGCAGCGTTAGACGGGAAACCTACGAGCAGTACTTC
TRBV7-2	few	.	TRBJ2-1	CASSLGLGGRNEQFF	TGTGCCAGCAGCTTAGGGCTAGGAGGTAGGAATGAGCAGTTCTTC
TRBV5-1	.	.	TRBJ1-4	CASSRQGQNEKLFF	TGCGCCAGCAGCCGTCAGGGGCAAAATGAAAAACTGTTTTTT
TRBV5-1	.	.	TRBJ1-2	CASSLAQSVDYGYTF	TGCGCCAGCAGCTTGGCCCAAAGCGTAGACTATGGCTACACCTTC
TRBV9	.	.	TRBJ2-5	CASSVEGGQETQYF	TGTGCCAGCAGCGTAGAGGGGGGGCAAGAGACCCAGTACTTC
TRBV5-6	few	TRBD2	TRBJ2-7	CASSLYQGLAYEQYF	TGTGCCAGCAGCTTATACCAAGGACTAGCCTACGAGCAGTACTTC
TRBV5-1	.	TRBD2	TRBJ2-7	CASSLAGEISEQYF	TGCGCCAGCAGCCTAGCGGGAGAAATAAGCGAGCAGTACTTC
TRBV11-1	.	.	TRBJ1-1	CASSLEPTGDEAFF	TGTGCCAGCAGCTTAGAACCTACCGGAGATGAAGCTTTCTTT
TRBV18	.	TRBD2	TRBJ2-3	CASSPLASGGPNTDTQYF	TGTGCCAGCTCACCATTAGCTAGCGGGGGACCTAACACAGATACGCAGTATTTT
TRBV15	.	.	TRBJ1-4	CATSTRGEKLFF	TGTGCCACCAGCACCAGGGGAGAAAAACTGTTTTTT
TRBV5-1	.	TRBD2	TRBJ2-7	CASSLRLAGVSEQYF	TGCGCCAGCAGCTTGCGACTAGCGGGAGTGTCTGAGCAGTACTTC
TRBV6-5	.	.	TRBJ1-1	CASSPRDRLFTEAFF	TGTGCCAGCAGCCCCCGAGACAGGTTGTTCACTGAAGCTTTCTTT
TRBV7-2	once	.	TRBJ1-1	CASRSPGQNTEAFF	TGTGCCAGCAGATCACCGGGACAAAACACTGAAGCTTTCTTT
TRBV2	.	.	TRBJ1-4	CASSEDRTVYPGKLFF	TGTGCCAGCAGTGAAGACAGGACCGTTTACCCTGGAAAACTGTTTTTT